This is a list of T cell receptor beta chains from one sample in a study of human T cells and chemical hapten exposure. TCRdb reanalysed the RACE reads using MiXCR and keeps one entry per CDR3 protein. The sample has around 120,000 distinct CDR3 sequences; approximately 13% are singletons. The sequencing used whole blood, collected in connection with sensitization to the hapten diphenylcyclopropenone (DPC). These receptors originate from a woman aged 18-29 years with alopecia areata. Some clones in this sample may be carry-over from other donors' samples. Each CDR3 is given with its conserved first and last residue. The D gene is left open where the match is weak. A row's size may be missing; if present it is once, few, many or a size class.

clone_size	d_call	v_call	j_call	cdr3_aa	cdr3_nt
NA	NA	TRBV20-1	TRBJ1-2	CSARVGGEGLYGYTF	TGCAGTGCTAGAGTCGGCGGGGAGGGGCTCTATGGCTACACCTTC
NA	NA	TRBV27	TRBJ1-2	CASSRTAYGYTF	TGTGCCAGCAGTAGAACAGCCTATGGCTACACCTTC
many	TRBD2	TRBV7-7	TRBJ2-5	CASSLVLAGQETQYF	TGTGCCAGCAGCTTAGTGCTAGCGGGACAAGAGACCCAGTACTTC
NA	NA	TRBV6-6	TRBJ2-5	CASSYSGLPQETQYF	TGTGCCAGCAGTTATTCTGGACTGCCCCAAGAGACCCAGTACTTC
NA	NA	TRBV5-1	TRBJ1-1	CASSLRLTNTEAFF	TGCGCCAGCAGCTTGCGTCTGACGAACACTGAAGCTTTCTTT
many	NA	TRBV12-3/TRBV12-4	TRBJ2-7	CASSLEKGYEQYF	TGTGCCAGCAGTTTAGAGAAGGGCTACGAGCAGTACTTC
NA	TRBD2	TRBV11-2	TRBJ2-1	CASSVRVAGGSEQFF	TGTGCCAGCAGCGTCCGGGTAGCGGGGGGCAGTGAGCAGTTCTTC
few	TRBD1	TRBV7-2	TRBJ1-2	CASSPGQAINYGYTF	TGTGCCAGCAGCCCTGGACAGGCGATCAACTATGGCTACACCTTC
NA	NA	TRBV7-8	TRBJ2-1	CASRGLFSYNEQFF	TGTGCCAGCAGGGGATTATTCTCCTACAATGAGCAGTTCTTC
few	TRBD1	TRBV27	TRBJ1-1	CASRQTGMNTEAFF	TGTGCCAGCCGCCAGACAGGGATGAACACTGAAGCTTTCTTT
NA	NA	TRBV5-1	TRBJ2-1	CASSFPGAPNEQFF	TGCGCCAGCAGCTTTCCGGGGGCCCCTAATGAGCAGTTCTTC
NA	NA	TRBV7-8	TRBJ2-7	CASSSDWREQYF	TGTGCCAGCAGTTCGGACTGGCGCGAGCAGTACTTC
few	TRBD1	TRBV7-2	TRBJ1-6	CASSPGQEGSPLHF	TGTGCCAGCAGCCCGGGACAGGAGGGCTCACCCCTCCACTTT
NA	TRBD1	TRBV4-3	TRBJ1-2	CASSQDSQGAHYGYTF	TGCGCCAGCAGCCAAGATAGCCAGGGGGCACACTATGGCTACACCTTC
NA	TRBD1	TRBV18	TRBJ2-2	CASSPSGTGGLDTGELFF	TGTGCCAGCTCACCCTCCGGGACAGGGGGCCTCGACACCGGGGAGCTGTTTTTT
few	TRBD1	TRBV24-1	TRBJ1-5	CATSDEGQGLNQPQHF	TGTGCCACCAGTGACGAGGGACAGGGCCTAAATCAGCCCCAGCATTTT
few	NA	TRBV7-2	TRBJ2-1	CASSRSQGSYNEQFF	TGTGCCAGCAGCCGCTCCCAGGGAAGCTACAATGAGCAGTTCTTC
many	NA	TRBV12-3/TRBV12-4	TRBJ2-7	CASSPRDSYEQYF	TGTGCCAGCAGTCCGCGGGACAGCTACGAGCAGTACTTC
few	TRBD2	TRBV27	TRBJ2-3	CASSRRAGASDTQYF	TGTGCCAGCAGTAGAAGAGCGGGGGCCTCAGATACGCAGTATTTT
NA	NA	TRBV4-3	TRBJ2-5	CASSLRAYEETQYF	TGCGCCAGCAGCCTCAGGGCGTATGAAGAGACCCAGTACTTC
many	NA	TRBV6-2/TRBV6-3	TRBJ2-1	CASTSLGLTSNEQFF	TGTGCCAGCACCTCTCTAGGCCTAACTTCCAATGAGCAGTTCTTC
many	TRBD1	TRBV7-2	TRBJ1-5	CASSWTGGDQPQHF	TGTGCCAGCAGCTGGACAGGCGGGGATCAGCCCCAGCATTTT
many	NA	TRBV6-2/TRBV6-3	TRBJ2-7	CASSTSPRPYEQYF	TGTGCCAGCAGCACGAGCCCTAGGCCCTACGAGCAGTACTTC
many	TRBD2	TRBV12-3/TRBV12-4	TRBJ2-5	CASTRLAGAAGTQYF	TGTGCCAGCACCCGACTAGCGGGGGCCGCCGGGACCCAGTACTTC
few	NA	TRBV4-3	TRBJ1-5	CASSPNLVSNQPQHF	TGCGCCAGCAGCCCTAACCTGGTGAGCAATCAGCCCCAGCATTTT
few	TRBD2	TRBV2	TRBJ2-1	CASTGTSGGPSYNEQFF	TGTGCCAGCACCGGGACTAGCGGGGGCCCGTCCTACAATGAGCAGTTCTTC
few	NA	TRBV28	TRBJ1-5	CASSLWGSGNQPQHF	TGTGCCAGCAGTTTATGGGGGTCCGGGAATCAGCCCCAGCATTTT
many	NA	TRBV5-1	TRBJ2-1	CASSLGVFNEQFF	TGCGCCAGCAGCTTAGGGGTCTTTAATGAGCAGTTCTTC
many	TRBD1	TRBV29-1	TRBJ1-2	CSVEESLTGGDYGYTF	TGCAGCGTTGAAGAGAGTTTGACAGGGGGCGACTATGGCTACACCTTC
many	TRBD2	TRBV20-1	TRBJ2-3	CSARGPGGRPDTQYF	TGCAGTGCTAGAGGGCCGGGGGGGCGCCCAGATACGCAGTATTTT
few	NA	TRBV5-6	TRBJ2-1	CASSRRRINNEQFF	TGTGCCAGCAGCCGCCGCAGGATAAACAATGAGCAGTTCTTC
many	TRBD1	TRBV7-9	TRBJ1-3	CASSFDRGRNTIYF	TGTGCCAGCAGCTTTGACAGGGGACGAAACACCATATATTTT
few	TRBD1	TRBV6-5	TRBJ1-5	CASSFDRVSQPQHF	TGTGCCAGCAGTTTCGACAGGGTGAGTCAGCCCCAGCATTTT
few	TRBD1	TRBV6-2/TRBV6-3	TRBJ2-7	CASSYFGTGSSYEQYF	TGTGCCAGCAGTTACTTCGGGACAGGGAGCTCCTACGAGCAGTACTTC
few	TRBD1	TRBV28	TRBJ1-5	CASIRQGRSQPQHF	TGTGCCAGCATTCGACAGGGGCGAAGTCAGCCCCAGCATTTT
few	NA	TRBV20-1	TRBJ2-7	CSARADYEQYF	TGCAGTGCTAGAGCGGACTACGAGCAGTACTTC
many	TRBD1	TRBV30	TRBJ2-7	CAWSLGQAAYEQYF	TGTGCCTGGAGTCTGGGACAGGCTGCCTACGAGCAGTACTTC
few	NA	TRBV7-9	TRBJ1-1	CASSLQGVRRAFF	TGTGCCAGCAGCTTACAGGGAGTCAGGCGAGCTTTCTTT
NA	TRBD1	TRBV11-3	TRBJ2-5	CASSDRDRGSQETQYF	TGTGCCAGCAGCGACCGGGACAGGGGGTCTCAAGAGACCCAGTACTTC